This TCR beta chain was recovered during a study of blood T cell repertoires in COVID-19. At the level of the study: Specimens from acute and convalescent COVID-19 originated in the United States, Italy and Spain.

The CDR3 is 13 amino acids. Trimming took 4 bases from V and 4 from J; bases not matched to a gene: 4. The germline CDR1 and CDR2 sequences are SGHRS and YFSETQ. Authors' data handling: Estimates of nucleated cell counts were drawn from the amplification of reference gene primers. The assay was immunoSEQ multiplex PCR, and TCRdb's table has in-frame clones only and misses some. V and J calls and clone size are copied from that table; D and trimming were computed from the DNA. In the table there are tens of thousands of clones, more than 75% of which are singletons. Input material: peripheral blood. The chain links TRBV5-1 to TRBJ1-1; 7 bases fit TRBD1. The receptor was isolated from a man at least 80 years old with active COVID-19. The CDR3 coding sequence is TGCGCCAGCAGCACCTCAGGGGGCACTGAAGCTTTCTTT. Translating it yields CASSTSGGTEAFF.